A selection of T cell receptor beta chains follows, all from one sample in a study of blood T cell repertoires in COVID-19. Measured with immunoSEQ multiplex PCR; TCRdb has only the in-frame clones, and not every one. Of 51,000 or so clones detected, about four fifths appear once; the ten largest clones hold over 6%. Sequenced input: peripheral blood. Source of these receptors: a man aged 70 or older with active COVID-19. CDR3s include the opening cysteine and the closing phenylalanine or tryptophan. Each record gives: D gene, clone size, J gene, V gene, CDR3 protein, CDR3 DNA. The D gene is left open where the match is weak. Clone size is stated in some rows and not others, as once, few, many or a class when expanded.

d_call: TRBD1
clone_size: NA
j_call: TRBJ1-2
v_call: TRBV3-1/TRBV3-2
cdr3_aa: CASSPWTGSYGYTF
cdr3_nt: TGTGCCAGCAGCCCCTGGACAGGAAGCTATGGCTACACCTTC

d_call: NA
clone_size: once
j_call: TRBJ1-1
v_call: TRBV7-9
cdr3_aa: CASSLAVVDTEAFF
cdr3_nt: TGTGCCAGCAGCTTAGCGGTAGTAGACACTGAAGCTTTCTTT

d_call: TRBD1
clone_size: NA
j_call: TRBJ2-3
v_call: TRBV19
cdr3_aa: CASSIDRRGPDTQYF
cdr3_nt: TGTGCCAGTAGTATAGATCGCAGGGGGCCAGATACGCAGTATTTT

d_call: NA
clone_size: NA
j_call: TRBJ2-2
v_call: TRBV12-5
cdr3_aa: CASGLAGGTGELFF
cdr3_nt: TGTGCTAGTGGTTTGGCCGGGGGCACCGGGGAGCTGTTTTTT

d_call: TRBD1
clone_size: NA
j_call: TRBJ2-7
v_call: TRBV29-1
cdr3_aa: CSVAQGAYEQYF
cdr3_nt: TGCAGCGTTGCTCAGGGGGCCTACGAGCAGTACTTC

d_call: NA
clone_size: NA
j_call: TRBJ1-2
v_call: TRBV18
cdr3_aa: CASSPTQGIINYGYTF
cdr3_nt: TGTGCCAGCTCACCAACACAGGGTATTATCAACTATGGCTACACCTTC

d_call: TRBD1
clone_size: NA
j_call: TRBJ1-2
v_call: TRBV6-5
cdr3_aa: CASSLADRGRGYTF
cdr3_nt: TGTGCCAGCAGCCTCGCGGACAGGGGACGGGGCTACACCTTC

d_call: NA
clone_size: few
j_call: TRBJ1-5
v_call: TRBV11-2
cdr3_aa: CASSSRVRGPQHF
cdr3_nt: TGTGCCAGCAGCTCCAGGGTTAGGGGGCCCCAGCATTTT

d_call: NA
clone_size: NA
j_call: TRBJ1-2
v_call: TRBV3-1/TRBV3-2
cdr3_aa: CASSQPTGYGYTF
cdr3_nt: TGTGCCAGCAGCCAACCTACAGGGTATGGCTACACCTTC

d_call: TRBD1
clone_size: NA
j_call: TRBJ1-2
v_call: TRBV29-1
cdr3_aa: CSDSGGGYGYTF
cdr3_nt: TGCAGCGACTCAGGGGGCGGCTATGGCTACACCTTC

d_call: NA
clone_size: NA
j_call: TRBJ2-1
v_call: TRBV4-3
cdr3_aa: CASSQGFTTQAGEQFF
cdr3_nt: TGCGCCAGCAGCCAAGGCTTTACTACACAGGCTGGTGAGCAGTTCTTC

d_call: TRBD1
clone_size: NA
j_call: TRBJ1-3
v_call: TRBV19
cdr3_aa: CASSDPGQAVSGNTIYF
cdr3_nt: TGTGCCAGTAGTGATCCGGGACAGGCCGTCTCTGGAAACACCATATATTTT

d_call: NA
clone_size: few
j_call: TRBJ1-1
v_call: TRBV11-1
cdr3_aa: CASSLWAGGTEAFF
cdr3_nt: TGTGCCAGCAGCTTATGGGCCGGGGGCACTGAAGCTTTCTTT

d_call: NA
clone_size: NA
j_call: TRBJ1-3
v_call: TRBV3-1/TRBV3-2
cdr3_aa: CASSQQAGNTIYF
cdr3_nt: TGTGCCAGCAGCCAACAGGCTGGAAACACCATATATTTT

d_call: NA
clone_size: NA
j_call: TRBJ1-1
v_call: TRBV6-5
cdr3_aa: CASTKTGFTEAFF
cdr3_nt: TGTGCCAGCACTAAAACAGGGTTCACTGAAGCTTTCTTT

d_call: NA
clone_size: NA
j_call: TRBJ2-5
v_call: TRBV9
cdr3_aa: CASSPLSGGETQYF
cdr3_nt: TGTGCCAGCAGCCCCTTAAGCGGCGGAGAGACCCAGTACTTC

d_call: NA
clone_size: NA
j_call: TRBJ1-5
v_call: TRBV6-5
cdr3_aa: CASSYAYNQPQHF
cdr3_nt: TGTGCCAGCAGTTATGCGTACAATCAGCCCCAGCATTTT

d_call: TRBD1
clone_size: NA
j_call: TRBJ1-2
v_call: TRBV27
cdr3_aa: CASSSRNRGVDGYTF
cdr3_nt: TGTGCCAGCAGCAGCAGAAACAGGGGAGTAGATGGCTACACCTTC

d_call: NA
clone_size: NA
j_call: TRBJ2-1
v_call: TRBV24-1
cdr3_aa: CATSDQTGAYNEQFF
cdr3_nt: TGTGCCACCAGTGATCAGACGGGTGCCTACAATGAGCAGTTCTTC

d_call: NA
clone_size: NA
j_call: TRBJ2-3
v_call: TRBV2
cdr3_aa: CARKGTGASGGPTDTQYF
cdr3_nt: TGTGCCAGAAAGGGGACAGGGGCTAGCGGGGGTCCCACAGATACGCAGTATTTT

d_call: TRBD1
clone_size: few
j_call: TRBJ1-2
v_call: TRBV9
cdr3_aa: CASSVGGTEAYGYTF
cdr3_nt: TGTGCCAGCAGCGTAGGAGGGACAGAGGCCTATGGCTACACCTTC

d_call: NA
clone_size: NA
j_call: TRBJ2-7
v_call: TRBV7-6
cdr3_aa: CASSSTGHPYEQYF
cdr3_nt: TGTGCCAGCAGCTCTACGGGACACCCCTACGAGCAGTACTTC

d_call: NA
clone_size: NA
j_call: TRBJ2-5
v_call: TRBV18
cdr3_aa: CASSRQRGETQYF
cdr3_nt: TGTGCCAGCTCACGACAACGTGGAGAGACCCAGTACTTC

d_call: TRBD1
clone_size: NA
j_call: TRBJ2-1
v_call: TRBV5-6
cdr3_aa: CASSPDRARSNEQFF
cdr3_nt: TGTGCCAGCAGCCCCGACAGGGCACGAAGCAATGAGCAGTTCTTC

d_call: TRBD2
clone_size: once
j_call: TRBJ2-5
v_call: TRBV5-4
cdr3_aa: CASSSLAGATPSGRGETQYF
cdr3_nt: TGTGCCAGCAGCTCTCTAGCGGGGGCGACTCCCTCGGGCCGGGGAGAGACCCAGTACTTC

d_call: TRBD1
clone_size: NA
j_call: TRBJ2-7
v_call: TRBV28
cdr3_aa: CASSPQGQGVAQYF
cdr3_nt: TGTGCCAGCTCCCCCCAAGGACAGGGGGTCGCGCAGTACTTC

d_call: TRBD2
clone_size: NA
j_call: TRBJ2-7
v_call: TRBV18
cdr3_aa: CASSPKRGTEQYF
cdr3_nt: TGTGCCAGCTCACCGAAGCGGGGGACCGAGCAGTACTTC

d_call: TRBD1
clone_size: NA
j_call: TRBJ1-6
v_call: TRBV5-6
cdr3_aa: CASSSGGDSSYNSPLHF
cdr3_nt: TGTGCCAGCAGCTCGGGTGGGGACAGCTCCTATAATTCACCCCTCCACTTT

d_call: NA
clone_size: NA
j_call: TRBJ1-5
v_call: TRBV9
cdr3_aa: CASSQTPSNQPQHF
cdr3_nt: TGTGCCTCATCCCAGACACCTAGCAATCAGCCCCAGCATTTT

d_call: NA
clone_size: NA
j_call: TRBJ1-2
v_call: TRBV7-8
cdr3_aa: CASSLVLQGSGGRGYTF
cdr3_nt: TGTGCCAGCAGCTTAGTATTGCAGGGCAGTGGCGGTAGGGGCTACACCTTC

d_call: NA
clone_size: NA
j_call: TRBJ1-4
v_call: TRBV9
cdr3_aa: CASSVGGGNEKLFF
cdr3_nt: TGTGCCAGCAGCGTAGGCGGAGGTAATGAAAAACTGTTTTTT

d_call: NA
clone_size: NA
j_call: TRBJ2-7
v_call: TRBV7-2
cdr3_aa: CASSQRRGEQYF
cdr3_nt: TGTGCCAGCAGCCAACGCCGGGGGGAGCAGTACTTC

d_call: NA
clone_size: NA
j_call: TRBJ1-4
v_call: TRBV19
cdr3_aa: CASSSRGGGDEKLFF
cdr3_nt: TGTGCCAGTAGCAGTCGGGGGGGCGGTGATGAAAAACTGTTTTTT

d_call: TRBD1
clone_size: NA
j_call: TRBJ1-6
v_call: TRBV5-1
cdr3_aa: CASSPDRTNSPLHF
cdr3_nt: TGCGCCAGCAGCCCGGACAGGACCAATTCACCCCTCCACTTT

d_call: NA
clone_size: NA
j_call: TRBJ2-2
v_call: TRBV19
cdr3_aa: CASKEGGTGELFF
cdr3_nt: TGTGCCAGTAAAGAGGGCGGCACCGGGGAGCTGTTTTTT

d_call: NA
clone_size: NA
j_call: TRBJ1-1
v_call: TRBV27
cdr3_aa: CASSTRGGSKTEAFF
cdr3_nt: TGTGCCAGCAGTACCCGGGGGGGTAGTAAAACTGAAGCTTTCTTT

d_call: TRBD2
clone_size: once
j_call: TRBJ2-7
v_call: TRBV18
cdr3_aa: CASSPPGLRGGVYEQYF
cdr3_nt: TGTGCCAGCTCACCACCCGGGTTGCGGGGGGGCGTCTACGAGCAGTACTTC

d_call: TRBD2
clone_size: NA
j_call: TRBJ2-2
v_call: TRBV7-9
cdr3_aa: CASSSTSGYTGELFF
cdr3_nt: TGTGCCAGCAGCTCAACTAGCGGGTACACCGGGGAGCTGTTTTTT

d_call: TRBD1
clone_size: NA
j_call: TRBJ2-1
v_call: TRBV30
cdr3_aa: CAGQDHSYNEQFF
cdr3_nt: TGTGCCGGACAGGACCACTCCTACAATGAGCAGTTCTTC

d_call: NA
clone_size: once
j_call: TRBJ1-1
v_call: TRBV15
cdr3_aa: CATSRGWAGASTEAFF
cdr3_nt: TGTGCCACCAGCAGAGGCTGGGCAGGGGCAAGCACTGAAGCTTTCTTT

d_call: NA
clone_size: NA
j_call: TRBJ2-3
v_call: TRBV4-3
cdr3_aa: CASSHGTTTDTQYF
cdr3_nt: TGCGCCAGCAGCCATGGGACAACCACAGATACGCAGTATTTT

d_call: TRBD2
clone_size: NA
j_call: TRBJ2-1
v_call: TRBV5-1
cdr3_aa: CASSLVLAGFTSYNEQFF
cdr3_nt: TGCGCCAGCAGCTTGGTACTAGCGGGGTTCACCTCCTACAATGAGCAGTTCTTC

d_call: TRBD1
clone_size: NA
j_call: TRBJ1-1
v_call: TRBV11-2
cdr3_aa: CASSLLGGRPSTTEAFF
cdr3_nt: TGTGCCAGCAGCTTATTAGGGGGCAGGCCTTCTACCACTGAAGCTTTCTTT

d_call: NA
clone_size: few
j_call: TRBJ2-7
v_call: TRBV10-1
cdr3_aa: CAMPWQGGYEQYF
cdr3_nt: TGCGCCATGCCCTGGCAGGGTGGGTACGAGCAGTACTTC

d_call: NA
clone_size: NA
j_call: TRBJ1-5
v_call: TRBV7-6
cdr3_aa: CASSLETGRPQHF
cdr3_nt: TGTGCCAGCAGCTTAGAAACAGGGAGGCCCCAGCATTTT

d_call: TRBD1
clone_size: NA
j_call: TRBJ1-2
v_call: TRBV5-6
cdr3_aa: CASIRTGGNYGYTF
cdr3_nt: TGTGCCAGCATCCGGACAGGGGGGAACTATGGCTACACCTTC

d_call: NA
clone_size: NA
j_call: TRBJ2-3
v_call: TRBV7-3
cdr3_aa: CASSLTAASTDTQYF
cdr3_nt: TGTGCCAGCAGCCTTACCGCGGCTAGCACAGATACGCAGTATTTT

d_call: NA
clone_size: NA
j_call: TRBJ2-7
v_call: TRBV28
cdr3_aa: CASSTEYEQYF
cdr3_nt: TGTGCCAGCAGTACGGAGTACGAGCAGTACTTC

d_call: NA
clone_size: NA
j_call: TRBJ1-2
v_call: TRBV5-1
cdr3_aa: CASSGGGDYGYTF
cdr3_nt: TGCGCCAGCAGCGGAGGAGGGGACTATGGCTACACCTTC

d_call: NA
clone_size: NA
j_call: TRBJ2-3
v_call: TRBV30
cdr3_aa: CAWALHLSGGTDTQYF
cdr3_nt: TGTGCCTGGGCCCTGCACCTAAGCGGTGGGACAGATACGCAGTATTTT

d_call: TRBD1
clone_size: few
j_call: TRBJ1-1
v_call: TRBV12-3/TRBV12-4
cdr3_aa: CASSFSGGTEAFF
cdr3_nt: TGTGCCAGCAGTTTCTCAGGGGGCACTGAAGCTTTCTTT

d_call: TRBD1
clone_size: NA
j_call: TRBJ2-3
v_call: TRBV29-1
cdr3_aa: CSAKQGGASTDTQYF
cdr3_nt: TGCAGCGCTAAACAGGGGGGTGCTAGCACAGATACGCAGTATTTT

d_call: NA
clone_size: NA
j_call: TRBJ1-1
v_call: TRBV6-5
cdr3_aa: CASSYSYRSYTEAFF
cdr3_nt: TGTGCCAGCAGTTACTCATACAGGTCGTACACTGAAGCTTTCTTT